One and the same sample provided the 16 T cell receptor beta chains below, sequenced in a study of CD8+CD57+ T cells in acquired aplastic anemia. Genomic DNA acted as the template from which TCR beta VDJ combination and CDR3 sequence profiling were carried out. TCRdb re-called the reads through MiXCR, storing one row per CDR3 protein. The data show under 150,000 distinct CDR3 sequences, 41% seen once. The sequencing sample was made of sorted CD4+, CD8+, or CD8+CD57+ T cells (not recorded which) from PBMCs. The receptors come from a human donor in good health, serving as a control.

The chain couples TRBV7-9 to TRBJ2-3; D call uncertain. V shed 3 bases and J shed 6 bases, with 7 bases lying between them. CDR1 is SEHNR, CDR2 FQNEAQ, per germline (reference sequence). The CDR3 length is 12 residues. In nucleotides, the CDR3 is TGTGCCAGCAGCTTCAACTGGGATACGCAGTATTTT. Its translation is CASSFNWDTQYF. Full variable domain (rest looked up from reference TRBV7-9 and TRBJ2-3): DTGVSQNPRHKITKRGQNVTFRCDPISEHNRLYWYRQTLGQGPEFLTYFQNEAQLEKSRLLSDRFSAERPKGSFSTLEIQRTEQGDSAMYLCASSFNWDTQYFGPGTRLTVL.

This clonotype appeared many times. The rearrangement uses TRBV10-2 and TRBJ2-3; TRBD1 matches at 7 bases. V was clipped by 3 bases and J by 8 bases; unmatched bases: 11. The CDR3 runs 15 residues. Germline CDR1 and CDR2: WSHSY and SAAADI. The chain's CDR3 is CASSDQDRVYGTQYF. CDR3 bases: TGCGCCAGCAGTGATCAAGACAGGGTATACGGTACGCAGTATTTT.

V and J are TRBV4-2 and TRBJ2-1, with 12 bases identical to TRBD2. J gave up 2 bases and V 0 bases, and 2 bases lay outside the gene matches. The CDR3 spans 17 residues. Germline V gives CDR1 LGHNA, CDR2 YNFKEQ. The CDR3 region is CASSQDASGRAYNEQFF. The CDR3 nucleotides are TGTGCCAGCAGCCAAGACGCTAGCGGGAGGGCCTACAATGAGCAGTTCTTC.

The chain uses TRBV29-1 and TRBJ2-1; 9 nucleotides agree with TRBD2. Unmatched junction bases numbered 8, after V lost 4 bases and J lost 4 bases. Germline V gene data show CDR1 as SQVTM and CDR2 as ANQGSEA. CDR3 size: 15 residues. The CDR3 is CSVAGRLAEYNEQFF. As DNA, the CDR3 is TGCAGCGTTGCAGGGAGACTAGCGGAATACAATGAGCAGTTCTTC.

Many counts were recorded for this clonotype. The V and J genes are TRBV14 and TRBJ1-1; D is unclear. V gave up 1 base and J gave up 3 bases, with 12 bases separating them. CDR3 length: 15 amino acids. Germline assignment: CDR1 SGHDN and CDR2 FVKESK. The CDR3 coding sequence is TGTGCCAGCAGCCAAGCATCAGAGCCTCACACTGAAGCTTTCTTT. As protein: CASSQASEPHTEAFF. Using reference TRBV14 and TRBJ1-1 for the parts outside the CDR3, the full variable domain is EAGVTQFPSHSVIEKGQTVTLRCDPISGHDNLYWYRRVMGKEIKFLLHFVKESKQDESGMPNNRFLAERTGGTYSTLKVQPAELEDSGVYFCASSQASEPHTEAFFGQGTRLTVV.

This clonotype was seen only a few times. This rearrangement joins TRBV20-1 to TRBJ2-5; 7 nucleotides match TRBD1. V was clipped by 5 bases and J by 2 bases; unmatched bases: 11. The germline V gene has CDR1 DFQATT and CDR2 SNEGSKA (reference sequence). The CDR3 is 15 amino acids. CDR3 DNA: TGCAGTGCTCAAGACCCCATGGACAGGCAAGAGACCCAGTACTTC. Residues: CSAQDPMDRQETQYF.

This clonotype has a handful of counts. The rearrangement uses TRBV12-3 or TRBV12-4 and TRBJ1-1; 9 bases are a match to TRBD1. The CDR3 consists of 15 residues. V was pared by 4 bases and J by 5 bases, with 8 bases of the junction left unmatched. The CDR3 sequence is CASSSEKQGATEAFF. The CDR3 DNA sequence: TGTGCCAGCAGTTCAGAGAAACAGGGGGCTACTGAAGCTTTCTTT.

The sample holds many counts of this clonotype. V gene TRBV27 combines with J gene TRBJ2-7; 9 bases map to TRBD1. Germline CDR1 and CDR2: MNHEY and SMNVEV (reference sequence). The V gene end was trimmed by 7 bases and the J gene end by 6 bases; junction bases not matched to a gene: 10. The CDR3 is 14 amino acids. CDR3 amino acids: CASKEAGQGGEQYF. CDR3 DNA: TGTGCCAGCAAGGAAGCGGGACAGGGAGGCGAGCAGTACTTC.

This clonotype was seen many times. V gene TRBV19 combines with J gene TRBJ2-3; TRBD1 aligns across 11 bases. The CDR3 extends over 14 amino acids. The germline CDR1 and CDR2 sequences are LNHDA and SQIVND (reference sequence). Losses at the gene ends were 2 bases for V and 10 bases for J; bases not matched to a gene: 5. The CDR3 nucleotides are TGTGCCAGTAGTATATTCGGACAGGGGGCTGCGCAGTATTTT. It is translated as CASSIFGQGAAQYF. Variable domain in full (rest from reference TRBV19 and TRBJ2-3): DGGITQSPKYLFRKEGQNVTLSCEQNLNHDAMYWYRQDPGQGLRLIYYSQIVNDFQKGDIAEGYSVSREKKESFPLTVTSAQKNPTAFYLCASSIFGQGAAQYFGPGTRLTVL.

This chain uses TRBV5-4 with TRBJ2-5; D gene ambiguous. The V end lost 7 bases, the J end lost 6 bases, and 16 bases lay between the germline ends. The germline CDR1 and CDR2 sequences are SGHNT and YYREEE (reference sequence). The CDR3 runs to 13 residues. CDR3: CASPCYRHQTQYF. CDR3 DNA: TGTGCCAGCCCCTGTTACCGGCACCAGACCCAGTACTTC.

This clonotype was found a few times. The chain links TRBV3-1 to TRBJ2-1; D uncertain. V was shortened by 1 base and J by 0 bases, with 13 bases between the two germline ends. CDR3 length equals 17 residues. The germline V gene has CDR1 LGHDT and CDR2 YNNKEL (reference sequence). CDR3 region: CASSQVVRFSSYNEQFF. The CDR3 DNA sequence: TGTGCCAGCAGCCAAGTGGTGAGATTTAGCTCCTACAATGAGCAGTTCTTC.

V gene TRBV24-1 combines with J gene TRBJ2-3; tentative D call: TRBD2 (5 bases). This CDR3 is built from 15 residues. Trimming took 3 bases from V and 3 from J, leaving 12 bases between them. CDR1 KGHDR and CDR2 SFDVKD come from the germline V gene. The CDR3 here is CATSDALVATDTQYF. CDR3 bases: TGTGCCACCAGTGATGCACTAGTCGCTACAGATACGCAGTATTTT.

This clonotype was counted a single time. The chain uses TRBV20-1 and TRBJ2-5, with D tentatively TRBD1 (6 bases). Per germline, CDR1 DFQATT and CDR2 SNEGSKA (reference sequence). The germline V and J ends were trimmed by 6 bases and 5 bases, with 25 bases remaining between them. The CDR3 spans 16 residues. This CDR3 reads CSASSPRRWGLETQYF. CDR3 DNA sequence: TGCAGTGCCAGCAGTCCCCGGAGGTGGGGGCTTGAGACCCAGTACTTC.

This clonotype was observed at least ten times. The chain recombines TRBV19 with TRBJ2-3, with 7 nucleotides matching TRBD1. Trimming at V came to 4 bases and at J to 1 base, leaving 5 bases not matched to a gene. CDR3 length: 15 residues. In germline, CDR1 is LNHDA, CDR2 SQIVND (reference sequence). In DNA form, the CDR3 reads TGTGCCAGTAGTACATACAGGGGTGGCACAGATACGCAGTATTTT. Amino acid sequence: CASSTYRGGTDTQYF. The whole variable domain, filled in from reference TRBV19 and TRBJ2-3, reads DGGITQSPKYLFRKEGQNVTLSCEQNLNHDAMYWYRQDPGQGLRLIYYSQIVNDFQKGDIAEGYSVSREKKESFPLTVTSAQKNPTAFYLCASSTYRGGTDTQYFGPGTRLTVL.

This chain joins TRBV5-8 and TRBJ1-1; 7 bases align to TRBD1. Trimming cost V 5 bases and J 6 bases; bases outside gene matches: 10. Looked up from germline, CDR1 is SGHTS and CDR2 is YDEGEE. The length of the CDR3 is 14 residues. CDR3 in amino acids: CASRRRDSKSEAFF. In DNA, the CDR3 is TGTGCCAGCAGGCGTCGGGACAGCAAATCTGAAGCTTTCTTT.

A few counts support this clonotype. This chain uses TRBV30 with TRBJ2-5; TRBD1 or TRBD2 may be the D gene (5 bases each). V was clipped by 5 bases and J by 3 bases, with 7 bases between them. The length of the CDR3 is 11 residues. The germline V gene has CDR1 GTSNPN and CDR2 SVGIG (reference sequence). CDR3 protein: CAWGGEETQYF. CDR3 in DNA: TGTGCCTGGGGGGGAGAAGAGACCCAGTACTTC.